A single T cell receptor beta chain is shown here with its context. Its antigen is not identified. This sample was taken from a study of T-cell memory formation after mild COVID-19. Sample barcodes and UMIs were carried by the TCR alpha and TCR beta cDNA libraries that 5'RACE generated with constant-segment primers. From the 5' RACE reads, TCRdb called clonotypes with MiXCR, one entry per CDR3 protein. The repertoire holds more than 450,000 distinct CDR3 sequences, more than 15% seen once, with around 12% in the top ten. The CDR3 covers 11 residues. Germline CDR1 and CDR2: SQVTM and ANQGSEA. The ends were cut back, 4 bases at V and 8 bases at J, with 11 bases in the middle. Findings of the study overall: While clones contracting from day 15 to 85 were balanced between CD4 and CD8, later expanders leaned CD4+. The appearance of some responding clones in pre-infection memory suggested that cross-reactive memory joined.

The V and J genes are TRBV29-1 and TRBJ1-2, with D maybe TRBD1 (5 bases). Sequences were obtained from PBMCs or a T cell subset sorted from them (not recorded which). The TCR sequence derives from an adult woman who had mild COVID-19 (a few samples of this study predate the infection). Cell type and time point are not known. This CDR3 reads CSVVRGLGYTF. The CDR3 coding sequence is TGCAGCGTTGTGCGGGGACTCGGCTACACCTTC.